The subject of this entry is one T cell receptor beta chain. The sample is drawn from a study of blood T cell repertoires in COVID-19. Whole-study context: Samples taken during acute and convalescent COVID-19 were collected in the United States, Italy and Spain. PBMCs, B-cell-depleted T cells, or T cells were the source of the cDNA or gDNA that made up the material.

Assay used: immunoSEQ multiplex PCR; TCRdb lists only in-frame clones, some missing. The table has under 200,000 clones, less than 90% seen once. This clonotype originated in a woman in her seventies with COVID-19, enrolled during active disease. The specimen sequenced was peripheral blood.

As DNA, the CDR3 is TGTGCCAGCAGCTTAGCTTGGGCTGTCAATGAGCAGTTCTTC. Translation gives CASSLAWAVNEQFF. This chain uses TRBV11-3 with TRBJ2-1, with D uncertain. The ends were cut back, 1 base at V and 6 bases at J, with 10 bases in the middle. CDR3 length: 14 residues. Germline V gene lookup returns CDR1 SGHNT and CDR2 YENEEA.